The 26 T cell receptor beta chains listed next were all sequenced from one sample in a study of T cell repertoires in cytomegalovirus infection. TCRdb reprocessed the reads with MiXCR, giving one entry per CDR3 protein. This sample has roughly 720,000 distinct CDR3 sequences, with roughly 36% found just once. Source material: PBMCs. The source of these receptors is a human donor in good health (CMV status not recorded). Some clones in this sample may be carry-over from other donors' samples.

The chain uses TRBV11-2 and TRBJ2-3, with TRBD2 identical over 12 bases. Germline V gene data show CDR1 as SGHAT and CDR2 as FQNNGV. This CDR3 contains 18 residues. With 1 base clipped from V and 2 bases from J, the junction kept 7 bases outside the gene matches. CDR3 DNA sequence: TGTGCCAGCAGCTTAGTGCGAGGGACTAGCGGGTACACAGATACGCAGTATTTT. The encoded protein is CASSLVRGTSGYTDTQYF. The full variable domain, its missing parts supplied by reference TRBV11-2 and TRBJ2-3, is EAGVAQSPRYKIIEKRQSVAFWCNPISGHATLYWYQQILGQGPKLLIQFQNNGVVDDSQLPKDRFSAERLKGVDSTLKIQPAKLEDSAVYLCASSLVRGTSGYTDTQYFGPGTRLTVL.

This chain links TRBV20-1 with TRBJ1-1; D unresolved. This CDR3 region has 14 residues. CDR1 and CDR2 (germline): DFQATT, SNEGSKA (reference sequence). Between the trimmed V and J ends, which lost 0 bases and 5 bases, there was a span of 13 bases. The CDR3 is CSARDHPAGTEAFF. DNA of the CDR3: TGCAGTGCTAGAGATCACCCTGCAGGAACTGAAGCTTTCTTT.

The gene calls are TRBV20-1 and TRBJ1-4, with unresolved D. V lost 0 bases to trimming and J lost 8 bases, with 10 bases between them. The CDR3 is 13 residues long. Germline-derived CDR1 and CDR2 are DFQATT and SNEGSKA (reference sequence). CDR3 nucleotide sequence: TGCAGTGCTAGAGATATGAGCGGCGAAAAACTGTTTTTT. Translated, it gives CSARDMSGEKLFF.

The chain's CDR3 is CASSIVSGGRGEQFF. The CDR3 DNA reads TGTGCCAGTAGTATAGTTAGCGGGGGACGGGGTGAGCAGTTCTTC. This chain links TRBV19 with TRBJ2-1, with 9 bases fitting TRBD2. This CDR3 region has 15 residues. CDR1 is LNHDA, CDR2 SQIVND, per germline (reference sequence). After removal of 1 base from V and 9 bases from J, the junction contained 7 bases not matched to a gene. Filled out from reference TRBV19 and TRBJ2-1, the complete variable domain reads DGGITQSPKYLFRKEGQNVTLSCEQNLNHDAMYWYRQDPGQGLRLIYYSQIVNDFQKGDIAEGYSVSREKKESFPLTVTSAQKNPTAFYLCASSIVSGGRGEQFFGPGTRLTVL.

This clonotype was counted only a few times. The V gene is TRBV5-6, the J gene TRBJ2-7, with no clear D. V lost 2 bases to trimming and J lost 6 bases, with 9 bases between them. Germline V CDR1 and CDR2: SGHDT, YYEEEE. The length of the CDR3 is 12 residues. The CDR3 here is CASSFSLGEQYF. The CDR3, as DNA: TGTGCCAGCAGCTTCTCACTGGGCGAGCAGTACTTC.

This clonotype was counted only a few times. The chain links TRBV7-3 to TRBJ2-1, with 10 bases lining up with TRBD2. The CDR3 loop spans 16 amino acids. V was clipped by 4 bases and J by 6 bases; unmatched bases: 9. Germline CDR1 is SGHTA and CDR2 is FQGTGA. The CDR3 DNA follows: TGTGCCAGCAGCTCAATTGGACTAGCGGACCGCAATGAGCAGTTCTTC. Translating gives CASSSIGLADRNEQFF.

The V call is TRBV12-3 or TRBV12-4, the J call TRBJ2-5; 7 bases are a match to TRBD1. J lost 3 bases, V lost 3 bases, and 7 bases had no gene match. The CDR3 length is 15 residues. The CDR3 loop is CASSFVVGTEETQYF. The CDR3 DNA follows: TGTGCCAGCAGTTTCGTGGTGGGGACAGAAGAGACCCAGTACTTC.

This clonotype was counted only a few times. DNA of the CDR3: TGTGCCAGCAGACCGGGACTAGCGTCCTCCTACGAGCAGTACTTC. Translating it yields CASRPGLASSYEQYF. This chain joins TRBV6-1 and TRBJ2-7; TRBD2 matches 10 bases. Germline V lookup: CDR1 MNHNS, CDR2 SASEGT. CDR3 length: 15 amino acids. The ends lost 6 bases at V and 0 bases at J; junction bases unmatched: 5.

Comments on this clonotype: The CDR3 end shows no conserved phenylalanine or tryptophan, and so a read error is likely. V is TRBV12-3 or TRBV12-4 and J is TRBJ1-1, with TRBD1 matching over 7 bases. V lost 8 bases to trimming and J lost 2 bases; unmatched junction nucleotides: 5. CDR3 length equals 13 residues. In nucleotides, the CDR3 is TGTGCCAGCGTGGGACAGCCCAACACTGAAGCTTTCCTT. Amino acid sequence: CASVGQPNTEAFL.

With regard to this clonotype: This is likely a read error, given that the CDR3 carries no conserved phenylalanine or tryptophan at its end. The rearrangement uses TRBV7-9 and TRBJ2-5, with D possibly matching TRBD2 (7 bases). The germline V gene has CDR1 SEHNR and CDR2 FQNEAQ (reference sequence). Trimming took off 4 bases at V and 1 base at J, with 10 bases between the two ends. The length of the CDR3 is 14 residues. The CDR3 loop reads CASSYRGAQETQYL. Here the CDR3 DNA reads TGTGCCAGCAGCTACCGGGGGGCCCAAGAGACCCAGTACTTA.

This clonotype was detected many times. V is TRBV7-8 and J is TRBJ2-7, with a tentative D call TRBD2 (6 bases). The germline gives CDR1 SGHVS, CDR2 FQNEAQ. V lost 3 bases and J lost 0, with 12 bases in between. This CDR3 has 15 amino acids. The DNA for the CDR3 is TGTGCCAGCAGCTTGGAGCGCGGGGCCTCCTACGAGCAGTACTTC. Protein: CASSLERGASYEQYF. The variable domain in full, with the rest retrieved from reference TRBV7-8 and TRBJ2-7, is GAGVSQSPRYKVAKRGQDVALRCDPISGHVSLFWYQQALGQGPEFLTYFQNEAQLDKSGLPSDRFFAERPEGSVSTLKIQRTQQEDSAVYLCASSLERGASYEQYFGPGTRLTVT.

Remarks on this clonotype: One end of the junction varies from germline; a read error may be responsible. The gene calls are TRBV11-2 and TRBJ2-2, with D perhaps given as TRBD1 or TRBD2 (5 bases each). The CDR3 has 16 amino acids. CDR1 and CDR2 (germline): SGHAT, FQNNGV. CDR3 residues: CASSLAQGPNTGVLFF. The CDR3 coding sequence is TGTGCCAGCAGCTTAGCCCAGGGACCGAACACCGGGGTGCTGTTTTTT.

The chain has TRBV28 and TRBJ1-5; D call uncertain. The CDR3 consists of 12 residues. Trimming cost V 6 bases and J 6 bases, with 9 bases left between them. CDR1 and CDR2 from the germline V gene are MDHEN and SYDVKM. The CDR3 loop is CASSSTRQPQHF. In DNA form, the CDR3 reads TGTGCCAGCAGCTCGACGCGTCAGCCCCAGCATTTT.

The DNA of the CDR3 is TGTGCCATCAGTGAGGGCAGGGACCCCACAGATACGCAGTATTTT. This encodes CAISEGRDPTDTQYF. The chain couples TRBV10-3 to TRBJ2-3; D is possibly TRBD1 or TRBD2 (5 bases each). The length of the CDR3 is 15 residues. The V end was cut by 2 bases, the J end by 2 bases, with 11 bases between. Germline V gene data show CDR1 as ENHRY and CDR2 as SYGVKD.

Of note for this clonotype: Its ends do not fully match the called genes, so a read error is possible. The V gene is TRBV7-8, the J gene TRBJ1-4, with 7 bases identical to TRBD1. The CDR3 has 14 residues. Germline V gene sequence: CDR1 SGHVS, CDR2 FQNEAQ. The CDR3 region is CASRLARGVEKLFF. The CDR3 nucleotides read TGTGCCAGCAGATTAGCCAGGGGGGTTGAAAAACTGTTTTTT.

This clonotype was found a few times. The genes are TRBV12-3 or TRBV12-4 and TRBJ2-7; either TRBD1 or TRBD2 may fit D (5 bases each). The CDR3 length is 15 residues. Between the trimmed V and J ends, which lost 1 base and 4 bases, there was a span of 14 bases. The CDR3 DNA follows: TGTGCCAGCAGTTTAGGGGGGACCACCCCATACGAGCAGTACTTC. This translates into CASSLGGTTPYEQYF.

V usage is TRBV29-1 and J usage is TRBJ2-1; tentative D call: TRBD2 (6 bases). Germline loops: CDR1 SQVTM, CDR2 ANQGSEA. The V and J ends lost 3 bases and 5 bases respectively, with 11 bases between them. The length of the CDR3 is 13 residues. In nucleotides, the CDR3 is TGCAGCGTTGAGCGTCTAGCGCACAATGAGCAGTTCTTC. It specifies CSVERLAHNEQFF.

This clonotype turned up a few times. The chain uses TRBV12-3 or TRBV12-4 and TRBJ1-4; TRBD1 aligns across 7 bases. With V trimmed by 5 bases and J by 8 bases, 23 bases remained unmatched. CDR3 length equals 19 residues. CDR3 nucleotide sequence: TGTGCCAGCAGTACCTCTTCGATAGGGGGCGCTTTCCATAACGAAAAACTGTTTTTT. Encoded protein: CASSTSSIGGAFHNEKLFF.

The chain recombines TRBV5-1 with TRBJ1-6, with D possibly matching TRBD1 (5 bases). The CDR3 totals 15 residues. Trimming took 0 bases from V and 9 from J, leaving 13 bases between them. Germline V CDR1 and CDR2: SGHRS, YFSETQ. Written as DNA, the CDR3 is TGCGCCAGCAGCTTGGCCCAGGGATTAGCTTCACCCCTCCACTTT. As protein: CASSLAQGLASPLHF.

In its sample, this clonotype was seen once. The rearrangement uses TRBV20-1 and TRBJ2-1; D gene uncertain. CDR3 size: 18 residues. Germline loops: CDR1 DFQATT, CDR2 SNEGSKA (reference sequence). V lost 3 bases and J lost 0, with 21 bases in between. DNA for the CDR3: TGCAGTGCTAGTTCGCACCAAGGGCGCGGCAGCTCCTACAATGAGCAGTTCTTC. Its protein is CSASSHQGRGSSYNEQFF.

The sample holds a few counts of this clonotype. The chain employs TRBV3-1 and TRBJ2-7; D is possibly TRBD1 (5 bases). This CDR3 contains 16 residues. Germline CDR1 is LGHDT and CDR2 is YNNKEL (reference sequence). The V end was cut by 2 bases, the J end by 2 bases, with 16 bases between. CDR3: CASSQPRQTSAYEQYF. DNA for the CDR3: TGTGCCAGCAGCCAACCACGACAGACCTCAGCCTACGAGCAGTACTTC.

This chain links TRBV7-2 with TRBJ2-5; the D gene could be TRBD1 or TRBD2 (7 bases each). Germline lookup yields CDR1 SGHTA and CDR2 FQGNSA. The CDR3 length is 18 residues. Deletions cut 1 base from V and 4 bases from J, with 22 bases between. In nucleotides, the CDR3 is TGTGCCAGCAGCTTAGAATCGGCAGGGGGAGGGTGGCGAGAGACCCAGTACTTC. Protein sequence: CASSLESAGGGWRETQYF.

In its sample, this clonotype was seen once. This CDR3 is missing its conserved last phenylalanine or tryptophan, likely due to a read error. The limits of the CDR3 on the DNA are not certain, so only TCRdb's listed CDR3 is given. The chain has TRBV28 and TRBJ1-1; the table's D call TRBD1 went unverified against the DNA. The CDR3 is 11 amino acids long, termini counted. Per the germline V gene, CDR1 is MDHEN and CDR2 is SYDVKM. CDR3 sequence: CASSLGREDFC.

Remarks on this clonotype: Since the CDR3 does not end with the conserved phenylalanine or tryptophan, this likely comes from a read error. The chain employs TRBV6-1 and TRBJ2-2; D gene ambiguous. V shed 3 bases and J shed 4 bases, with 6 bases lying between them. Germline assignment: CDR1 MNHNS and CDR2 SASEGT. CDR3 length equals 13 residues. The CDR3 nucleotides are TGTGCCAGCAGTGACGGTCTCACCGGGGAGCTGTTTTTG. Translation gives CASSDGLTGELFL.

Only a few counts were recorded for this clonotype. The chain recombines TRBV5-1 with TRBJ2-2; D is unclear. This CDR3 contains 12 residues. Per the germline V gene, CDR1 is SGHRS and CDR2 is YFSETQ. V gave up 5 bases and J gave up 3 bases, with 5 bases separating them. CDR3 nucleotides: TGCGCCAGCAGAGGTTACACCGGGGAGCTGTTTTTT. It is translated as CASRGYTGELFF.

The genes are TRBV27 and TRBJ1-6, with D hard to call. V lost 8 bases and J 4 bases, leaving 15 bases between the germline ends. The CDR3 consists of 15 residues. Germline-derived CDR1 and CDR2 are MNHEY and SMNVEV (reference sequence). CDR3 loop: CASSQSVAYNSPLHF. DNA for the CDR3: TGTGCCAGCTCTCAGTCCGTGGCTTATAATTCACCCCTCCACTTT.